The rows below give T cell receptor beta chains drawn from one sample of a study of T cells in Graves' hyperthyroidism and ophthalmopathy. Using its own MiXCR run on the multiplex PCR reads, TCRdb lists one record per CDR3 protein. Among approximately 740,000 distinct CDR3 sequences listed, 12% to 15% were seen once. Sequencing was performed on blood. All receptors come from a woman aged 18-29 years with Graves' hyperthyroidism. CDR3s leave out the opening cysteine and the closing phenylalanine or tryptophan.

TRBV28 ASSSGSYEQY
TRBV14 ASSQGGRGSTDTQY
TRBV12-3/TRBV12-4 ASSFGSGRFYEQY
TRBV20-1 SAARVTSFRDTQY
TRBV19 ASSISVRNEQF
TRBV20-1 SARSREFNTEAF
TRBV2 ASSEFGTGGGYT
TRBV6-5 ASSYGTGGIADTQY
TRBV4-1 ASSQDIGGKEQY
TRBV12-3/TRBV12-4 ASRIAGAGNNEQF
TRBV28 ASSLTGMGWVAKNIQY
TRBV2 ASRSQGEPYKQY
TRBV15 ATSRDLRLAGSHTQY
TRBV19 ASSLGRGHYGYT
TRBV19 ASSNLAGGGDTQY
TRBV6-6 ASSYVSGSTQY
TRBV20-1 SARGAHYEQY
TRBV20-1 SASVGTALSGGYT
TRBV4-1 ASSHLGQTANYGYT
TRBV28 ASRVRGYNEQF
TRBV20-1 SAGSQGGLLLGNEQF
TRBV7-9 ASKPWTGWDTEAF
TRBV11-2 ASSFQGAVTGELF
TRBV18 ASSPPRGGLTEAF
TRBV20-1 SASLGPSGNQPQH
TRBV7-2 ASSSKAGDYNEQF
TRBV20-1 SARGTSAYNEQF
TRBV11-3 ASSSRRQYEQY
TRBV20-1 SAPPGAGRGSTDTQY
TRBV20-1 SAPTPGGEQF
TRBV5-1 ASRGQNTIMNTEAF
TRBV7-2 ASTLLTGLSYEQY
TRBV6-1 ASSIRTGGGGELF
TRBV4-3 ASSQGAGGPGEQY
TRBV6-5 ASSYRTNGRASRETQY
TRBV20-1 SARPLDRDKNIQY
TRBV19 ASSTNLIQGLNQPQH
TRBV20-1 SERGVVGETQY
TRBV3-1 ASSQVGARGSPLH
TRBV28 ASSYPLTGTLNYEQY
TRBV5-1 ASSVGLNTGELF
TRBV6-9 ASSSTGTEF
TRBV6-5 ASSYSMVSESAYEQY
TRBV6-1 ASSKARTENYGYT
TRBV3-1 ASSQERARSYEQY
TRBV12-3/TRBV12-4 ASSLRDTKNTEAF
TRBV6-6 ASRGPPKTGADTEAF
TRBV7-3 ASSLIVTGNFDEQF
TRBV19 ASSPDRAWNEQF
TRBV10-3 ATQFTSGSWEQY
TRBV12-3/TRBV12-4 ASSLRVGGTEAF
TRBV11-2 ASSLIAGQETQY
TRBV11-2 ASSLVGATAPGYGYT
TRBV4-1 ASSHMRDRKLF
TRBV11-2 ASRLPGPATGELF
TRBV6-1 ASSSITYEQY
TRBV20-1 SARDGRSTDTQY
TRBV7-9 ASSQRTGRQTEKLF
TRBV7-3 ASSPRGARTDEQY